This T cell receptor (beta chain) stems from a study of shared clonotypes between healthy human individuals. For the study at large: CD4 naive and memory got three plates each, CD8 naive two, CD8 memory one.

Produced via immunoSEQ multiplex PCR; TCRdb's table is partial and in-frame only. Of fewer than 2.5 million clones detected, more than 85% appear once; the ten largest clones hold roughly 0.36%. The CDR3 sequence is 15 residues long. The V gene's germline CDR1 is MNHEY and CDR2 SVGAGI. The J segment lost 6 bases and the V segment lost 6 bases, leaving 14 bases of the junction unmatched. The chain has TRBV6-5 and TRBJ2-7; TRBD1 aligns across 7 bases. Sequencing was done on a sample of naive CD4+ T cells from PBMCs. As to subset: CD45RA+ positively selected. This receptor was taken from a young man in good health. Some clones in this sample may be carry-over from other donors' samples. As DNA, the CDR3 is TGTGCCAGCAGCACGGTCTCGGGACAGCCCTCCGAGCAGTACTTC. This codes for CASSTVSGQPSEQYF.